Following are 28 T cell receptor beta chains from one sample sequenced in a study of T cell responses to AZD1222 COVID-19 vaccine. Assay used: immunoSEQ multiplex PCR; TCRdb lists only in-frame clones, some missing. Of 130,000 or so clones listed, more than 70% are singletons. Sequencing was performed on peripheral blood, taken on day 0 of AZD1222 vaccination. Receptor source: an adult in good health.

This clone was picked up a small number of times. This chain joins TRBV7-3 and TRBJ2-2; 8 positions agree with TRBD2. This CDR3 has 16 amino acids. Germline V CDR1 and CDR2: SGHTA, FQGTGA. Trimming at V came to 5 bases and at J to 0 bases, leaving 5 bases not matched to a gene. The CDR3, as DNA: TGTGCCAGCAGCCCCGGACTAGCCTCGAACACCGGGGAGCTGTTTTTT. This codes for CASSPGLASNTGELFF.

The chain couples TRBV18 to TRBJ1-6; 7 bases line up with TRBD1. The ends lost 3 bases at V and 3 bases at J; junction bases unmatched: 2. Germline CDR1 reads KGHSH; CDR2 reads LQKENI. This CDR3 is built from 15 residues. DNA of the CDR3: TGTGCCAGCTCACCCGGACAGGTCTATAATTCACCCCTCCACTTT. Protein: CASSPGQVYNSPLHF.

CDR3 bases: TGTGCCAGCAGCGCGTCCCGGGACAGGTCTACCTACGAGCAGTACTTC. Translated: CASSASRDRSTYEQYF. V usage is TRBV9 and J usage is TRBJ2-7; 8 bases line up with TRBD1. The CDR3 consists of 16 residues. CDR1 and CDR2 from the germline V gene are SGDLS and YYNGEE. The trim removed 3 bases at V and 2 bases at J, leaving 10 bases unmatched.

This rearrangement joins TRBV7-8 to TRBJ1-2, with TRBD1 as a possible D gene (5 bases). Trimming left V 5 bases short and J 4 bases short, with 17 bases between. The germline gives CDR1 SGHVS, CDR2 FQNEAQ. The CDR3 consists of 15 residues. In nucleotides, the CDR3 is TGTGCCAGCAGCCCGCCGGGGGAAACGGTCTATGGCTACACCTTC. Its translation is CASSPPGETVYGYTF.

The chain has TRBV5-4 and TRBJ1-1; tentative D call: TRBD1 (5 bases). The germline V and J ends were trimmed by 2 bases and 5 bases, with 13 bases remaining between them. The V gene's germline CDR1 is SGHNT and CDR2 YYREEE (reference sequence). This CDR3 comprises 14 residues. CDR3 nucleotides: TGTGCCAGCAGCTTTGCAGGGCCCCGAACTGAAGCTTTCTTT. This sequence encodes CASSFAGPRTEAFF.

CDR3 in amino acids: CASSLNLDEADTQYF. CDR3 nucleotides: TGTGCCAGCAGCTTAAACCTAGACGAAGCTGATACGCAGTATTTT. The chain is built from TRBV5-5 and TRBJ2-3; D not resolved. CDR1 SGHKS and CDR2 YYEKEE come from the germline V gene (reference sequence). CDR3 size: 15 residues. Trimming left V 2 bases short and J 6 bases short, with 16 bases between. Filled out from reference TRBV5-5 and TRBJ2-3, the complete variable domain reads DAGVTQSPTHLIKTRGQQVTLRCSPISGHKSVSWYQQVLGQGPQFIFQYYEKEERGRGNFPDRFSARQFPNYSSELNVNALLLGDSALYLCASSLNLDEADTQYFGPGTRLTVL.

This chain uses TRBV28 with TRBJ2-3; D is possibly TRBD1 (6 bases). The V gene lost 5 bases and the J gene lost 2 bases, with 11 bases spanning the gap. CDR1 is MDHEN and CDR2 is SYDVKM in the germline V gene. This CDR3 has 14 residues. CDR3 loop: CASSVTGLTDTQYF. DNA for the CDR3: TGTGCCAGCAGTGTAACAGGGCTCACAGATACGCAGTATTTT.

This clone was seen more than once but under ten times. CDR3 nucleotides: TGTGCCAGCAGCACGAAGGGGGCGGTGGGCTACGAGCAGTACTTC. Its translation: CASSTKGAVGYEQYF. The chain carries TRBV5-8 and TRBJ2-7, with 7 bases fitting TRBD1. This CDR3 spans 15 amino acids. With V trimmed by 4 bases and J by 3 bases, 10 bases remained unmatched. Germline V lookup: CDR1 SGHTS, CDR2 YDEGEE.

This sequence joins TRBV25-1 and TRBJ2-2, with D tentatively TRBD2 (5 bases). Germline values: CDR1 MGHDK, CDR2 SYGVNS. CDR3 length equals 14 residues. V dropped 7 bases and J dropped 3 bases, with 12 bases sitting between them. The CDR3 loop is CASIKAGDTGELFF. The DNA for the CDR3 is TGTGCCAGCATCAAAGCCGGGGACACCGGGGAGCTGTTTTTT.

The chain is built from TRBV24-1 and TRBJ2-7; D uncertain. Germline loops: CDR1 KGHDR, CDR2 SFDVKD. The CDR3 spans 16 residues. V was shortened by 4 bases and J by 1 base, with 16 bases between the two germline ends. DNA for the CDR3: TGTGCCACCAGTGAGTTGGACGCGAAGAGGTCCTACGAGCAGTACTTC. As protein: CATSELDAKRSYEQYF.

This clone was counted only a few times. The V and J genes are TRBV7-9 and TRBJ2-2, with D perhaps being TRBD1 or TRBD2 (6 bases each). CDR1 and CDR2 (germline): SEHNR, FQNEAQ (reference sequence). This CDR3 has 14 amino acids. Deletions cut 1 base from V and 6 bases from J, with 9 bases between. The CDR3 sequence is CASSLGGAAGELFF. The CDR3 DNA is TGTGCCAGCAGCTTAGGGGGGGCGGCCGGGGAGCTGTTTTTT.

This chain joins TRBV11-2 and TRBJ2-3, with TRBD2 identical over 8 bases. V lost 0 bases to trimming and J lost 5 bases; unmatched junction nucleotides: 10. The CDR3 length is 17 residues. Germline V gene data show CDR1 as SGHAT and CDR2 as FQNNGV. As DNA, the CDR3 is TGTGCCAGCAGCTTAGATCCGGGGGGGGCTGCGTTAGATACGCAGTATTTT. Translating it yields CASSLDPGGAALDTQYF.

The chain couples TRBV7-8 to TRBJ2-6; D could derive from TRBD1 or TRBD2 (6 bases each). Germline V gene sequence: CDR1 SGHVS, CDR2 FQNEAQ. V shed 4 bases and J shed 0 bases, with 10 bases lying between them. This CDR3 comprises 16 residues. CDR3 nucleotide sequence: TGTGCCAGCAGCTCCGAGGGGGGCTCTGGGGCCAACGTCCTGACTTTC. Residues: CASSSEGGSGANVLTF. Variable domain in full (rest from reference TRBV7-8 and TRBJ2-6): GAGVSQSPRYKVAKRGQDVALRCDPISGHVSLFWYQQALGQGPEFLTYFQNEAQLDKSGLPSDRFFAERPEGSVSTLKIQRTQQEDSAVYLCASSSEGGSGANVLTFGAGSRLTVL.

The chain couples TRBV9 to TRBJ1-1, with 7 bases aligning to TRBD1. CDR3 length: 14 amino acids. CDR1 is SGDLS, CDR2 YYNGEE, per germline. Unmatched junction bases numbered 9, after V lost 4 bases and J lost 6 bases. This chain's CDR3 is CASSPQGEVAEAFF. The CDR3 bases are TGTGCCAGCAGCCCCCAGGGGGAGGTGGCTGAAGCTTTCTTT.

The V and J genes are TRBV7-9 and TRBJ1-5, with 9 bases identical to TRBD1. Germline V lookup: CDR1 SEHNR, CDR2 FQNEAQ (reference sequence). Unmatched junction bases numbered 8, after V lost 5 bases and J lost 6 bases. The CDR3 runs 15 residues. The CDR3 here is CASSPTGGWGQPQHF. The CDR3 DNA follows: TGTGCCAGCAGCCCCACAGGGGGCTGGGGTCAGCCCCAGCATTTT.

The rearrangement uses TRBV10-3 and TRBJ1-1; 7 bases map to TRBD1. The CDR3 length is 13 residues. CDR1 ENHRY and CDR2 SYGVKD come from the germline V gene. With V trimmed by 8 bases and J by 1 base, 4 bases remained unmatched. In nucleotides, the CDR3 is TGTGCCATCGGCAGGGGGGGGAACACTGAAGCTTTCTTT. It specifies CAIGRGGNTEAFF.

The V and J genes are TRBV6-2 or TRBV6-3 and TRBJ1-2; D perhaps matches TRBD1 (6 bases). Trimming removed 5 bases from V and 2 bases from J, with 18 bases in between. This CDR3 region has 16 residues. Germline loops: CDR1 MNHEY, CDR2 SVGEGT. CDR3 in DNA: TGTGCCAGCAGTCGCATCGACCCGGGGGCCAACTATGGCTACACCTTC. Amino acids: CASSRIDPGANYGYTF.

The chain has TRBV7-9 and TRBJ2-1; 11 bases line up with TRBD2. Germline lookup yields CDR1 SEHNR and CDR2 FQNEAQ (reference sequence). The CDR3 is made up of 16 amino acids. V shed 1 base and J 2 bases; nucleotides not matched to a gene: 1. The CDR3 protein is CASSLGLAGTYNEQFF. Written as DNA, the CDR3 is TGTGCCAGCAGCTTAGGACTAGCGGGGACCTACAATGAGCAGTTCTTC.

This clone was seen only once. This chain's CDR3 is CAWDGTGAETQYF. The CDR3 DNA sequence: TGTGCCTGGGACGGTACGGGAGCGGAGACCCAGTACTTC. V gene TRBV30 combines with J gene TRBJ2-5; tentatively, D is TRBD2 (6 bases). Germline V gene data show CDR1 as GTSNPN and CDR2 as SVGIG (reference sequence). Trimming cost V 5 bases and J 5 bases, with 15 bases left between them. The CDR3 has 13 residues.

The rearrangement links TRBV5-4 to TRBJ1-3; D unclear. This CDR3 comprises 15 residues. Germline assignment: CDR1 SGHNT and CDR2 YYREEE (reference sequence). The germline V and J ends were trimmed by 1 base and 3 bases, with 11 bases remaining between them. CDR3 protein: CASSLRAGFGNTIYF. The CDR3 DNA is TGTGCCAGCAGCTTGCGGGCTGGTTTTGGAAACACCATATATTTT.

The V and J genes are TRBV9 and TRBJ1-5; possibly TRBD1 for D (5 bases). The germline gives CDR1 SGDLS, CDR2 YYNGEE. V gave up 3 bases and J gave up 6 bases, with 13 bases separating them. The CDR3 contains 14 residues. DNA for the CDR3: TGTGCCAGCAGCGGTTCGGGGGACGGTCAGCCCCAGCATTTT. Translated: CASSGSGDGQPQHF.

This clone came up once. The gene calls are TRBV19 and TRBJ1-2; no reliable D call. This CDR3 is built from 15 residues. Germline V lookup: CDR1 LNHDA, CDR2 SQIVND (reference sequence). V was clipped by 9 bases and J by 2 bases, with 19 bases between them. CDR3 sequence reads: CASVPGQARNYGYTF. CDR3 DNA: TGTGCCAGCGTCCCCGGGCAGGCGCGGAACTATGGCTACACCTTC.

This rearrangement joins TRBV18 to TRBJ1-1, with 12 bases that match TRBD1. In germline, CDR1 is KGHSH, CDR2 LQKENI. CDR3 length: 15 amino acids. V was clipped by 6 bases and J by 6 bases; unmatched bases: 8. The CDR3 loop reads CASSGTGGFLAEAFF. DNA for the CDR3: TGTGCCAGCTCGGGGACAGGGGGCTTTCTTGCTGAAGCTTTCTTT.

This CDR3 reads CAWSVETGKKGYF. The CDR3 nucleotides read TGTGCCTGGAGTGTAGAGACAGGGAAAAAGGGGTACTTC. The J gene is TRBJ2-5, the V gene TRBV30, with 7 positions matching TRBD1. Germline loops: CDR1 GTSNPN, CDR2 SVGIG (reference sequence). The CDR3 is 13 residues long. Trimming removed 0 bases from V and 13 bases from J; junction bases left unmatched: 11.

DNA of the CDR3: TGTGCCAGCAGCTTAGGGACAGGGGGCCCTAATGAAAAACTGTTTTTT. The encoded protein is CASSLGTGGPNEKLFF. V gene TRBV7-3 combines with J gene TRBJ1-4, with 12 nucleotides matching TRBD1. The CDR3 consists of 16 residues. Trimming cost V 2 bases and J 3 bases; bases outside gene matches: 1. CDR1 SGHTA and CDR2 FQGTGA come from the germline V gene.

The gene calls are TRBV23-1 and TRBJ1-5; D may be TRBD1 (5 bases). TRBV23-1 is flagged as an ORF with uncertain function. This CDR3 is built from 17 residues. Trimming pared 2 bases from V and 7 bases from J, leaving 21 bases between. In DNA form, the CDR3 reads TGCGCCAGCAGTCAAGCCCCTAGGAGGGGTCGTGAACAGCCCCAGCATTTT. Translated: CASSQAPRRGREQPQHF.

The J gene is TRBJ1-1, the V gene TRBV7-9; the match to TRBD1 covers 7 bases. The CDR3 length is 13 residues. J was trimmed by 7 bases and V by 6 bases; bases with no gene match: 8. Germline V gene lookup returns CDR1 SEHNR and CDR2 FQNEAQ (reference sequence). The CDR3 DNA reads TGTGCCAGCAGTCTAGGGGGCGCGGTTGAAGCTTTCTTT. Its protein product is CASSLGGAVEAFF.

This chain uses TRBV5-6 with TRBJ1-3, with D possibly being TRBD1 (5 bases). The CDR3 sequence is 13 residues long. CDR1 and CDR2 (germline): SGHDT, YYEEEE. The germline V and J ends were trimmed by 8 bases and 7 bases, with 16 bases remaining between them. CDR3 amino acids: CASTAGGSNTIYF. CDR3 DNA: TGTGCCAGTACGGCGGGGGGTAGTAACACCATATATTTT. Complete variable domain (other parts from reference TRBV5-6 and TRBJ1-3): DAGVTQSPTHLIKTRGQQVTLRCSPKSGHDTVSWYQQALGQGPQFIFQYYEEEERQRGNFPDRFSGHQFPNYSSELNVNALLLGDSALYLCASTAGGSNTIYFGEGSWLTVV.